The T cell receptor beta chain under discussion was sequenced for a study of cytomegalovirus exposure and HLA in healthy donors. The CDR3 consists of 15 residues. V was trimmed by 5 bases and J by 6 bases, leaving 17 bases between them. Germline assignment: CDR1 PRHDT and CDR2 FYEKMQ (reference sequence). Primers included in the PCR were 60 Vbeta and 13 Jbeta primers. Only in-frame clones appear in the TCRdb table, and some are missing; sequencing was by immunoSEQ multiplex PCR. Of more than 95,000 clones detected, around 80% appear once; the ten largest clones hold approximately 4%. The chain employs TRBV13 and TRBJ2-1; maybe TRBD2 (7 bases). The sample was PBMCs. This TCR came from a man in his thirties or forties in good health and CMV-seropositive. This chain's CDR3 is CASSPGEGTGNEQFF. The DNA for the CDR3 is TGTGCCAGCAGCCCAGGGGAGGGAACGGGCAATGAGCAGTTCTTC.